This T cell receptor (beta chain) appears in the sequencing data of a study of somatic mutations in cytotoxic T cells in rheumatoid arthritis. Sequenced by immunoSEQ multiplex PCR; TCRdb stores in-frame clones only, minus some. Here the sample spans some 27,000 clones, approximately 73% being singletons. The CDR3 has 17 residues. Trimming removed 5 bases from V and 5 bases from J; junction bases left unmatched: 10. The germline V gene encodes CDR1 MDHEN and CDR2 SYDVKM. Positive magnetic bead selection, which isolated the CD4+ and CD8+ cells, was followed by a flow cytometry check of purity. This clonotype originated in a woman under 30 in good health. The sample comprised CD8+ T cells sorted from blood. This rearrangement joins TRBV28 to TRBJ1-5, with 12 bases aligning to TRBD1. CDR3 nucleotides: TGTGCCAGCAGTCACGACCGGGACAGGGGGCTGTATCAGCCCCAGCATTTT. This translates into CASSHDRDRGLYQPQHF.